This TCR beta chain stems from a study of PD-1 blockade in mismatch repair-deficient tumors. Time point reported: identical roughly ten-day culture without peptide (control). An approximately nine-day in vitro culture was run per each of seven reactive peptides. Points on this clone: Its specificity is not known.

Using immunoSEQ multiplex PCR, the repertoire was profiled, and TCRdb retains in-frame clones only, with some absent. The sample lists about 14,000 clones; 85% to 90% were seen once. The TCR comes from an adult with mismatch repair-deficient cancer. Specimen: cells cultured in vitro, collected from a patient treated with pembrolizumab.

CDR3 nucleotides: TGTGCCAGCTCACAGGACAGGGGCAGGACCTACAATGAGCAGTTCTTC. Its translation: CASSQDRGRTYNEQFF. The rearrangement uses TRBV18 and TRBJ2-1; 9 nucleotides agree with TRBD1. The germline V gene encodes CDR1 KGHSH and CDR2 LQKENI. This CDR3 region has 16 residues. J was trimmed by 2 bases and V by 4 bases; bases with no gene match: 6. The whole variable domain, filled in from reference TRBV18 and TRBJ2-1, reads NAGVMQNPRHLVRRRGQEARLRCSPMKGHSHVYWYRQLPEEGLKFMVYLQKENIIDESGMPKERFSAEFPKEGPSILRIQQVVRGDSAAYFCASSQDRGRTYNEQFFGPGTRLTVL.